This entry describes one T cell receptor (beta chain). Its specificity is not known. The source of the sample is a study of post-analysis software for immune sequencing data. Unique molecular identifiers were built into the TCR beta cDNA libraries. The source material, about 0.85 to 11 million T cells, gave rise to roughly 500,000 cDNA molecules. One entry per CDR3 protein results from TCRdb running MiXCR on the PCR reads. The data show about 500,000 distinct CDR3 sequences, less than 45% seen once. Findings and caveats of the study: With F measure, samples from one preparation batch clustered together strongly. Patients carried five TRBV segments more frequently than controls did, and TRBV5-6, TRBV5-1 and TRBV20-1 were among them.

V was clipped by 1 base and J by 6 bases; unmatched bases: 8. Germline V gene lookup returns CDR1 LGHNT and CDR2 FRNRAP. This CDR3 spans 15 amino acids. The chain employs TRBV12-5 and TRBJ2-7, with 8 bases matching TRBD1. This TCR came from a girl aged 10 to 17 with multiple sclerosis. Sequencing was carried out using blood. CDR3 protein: CASGLGSPGGSEQYF. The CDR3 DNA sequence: TGTGCTAGTGGTTTGGGCTCCCCAGGGGGCTCCGAGCAGTACTTC.